The 29 T cell receptor beta chains below all came from one sample that was sequenced in a study of cytomegalovirus exposure and HLA in healthy donors. Only in-frame clones appear in the TCRdb table, and some are missing; sequencing was by immunoSEQ multiplex PCR. The table records around 120,000 clones, around 88% of them present only once. The material sequenced was PBMCs. These receptor sequences come from a man aged 18 to 30 in good health and CMV-seronegative.

V gene TRBV19 combines with J gene TRBJ2-7; the match to TRBD2 covers 9 bases. V gave up 3 bases and J gave up 3 bases; unmatched junction bases: 9. Looked up from germline, CDR1 is LNHDA and CDR2 is SQIVND (reference sequence). The CDR3 is 16 residues long. CDR3 protein: CASSIAGRSGGYEQYF. Written as DNA, the CDR3 is TGTGCCAGTAGTATCGCGGGGCGTAGCGGGGGCTACGAGCAGTACTTC.

The chain joins TRBV6-5 to TRBJ1-2, with D maybe TRBD1 (5 bases). Germline V gene data show CDR1 as MNHEY and CDR2 as SVGAGI. This CDR3 contains 13 residues. With 7 bases removed from V and 4 bases from J, the gap between germline ends came to 13 bases. CDR3 amino acids: CASTTGTLYGYTF. CDR3 DNA sequence: TGTGCCAGCACCACCGGGACTCTCTATGGCTACACCTTC.

V and J are TRBV9 and TRBJ2-6; 7 bases align to TRBD2. The trim removed 4 bases at V and 0 bases at J, leaving 13 bases unmatched. This CDR3 spans 19 amino acids. Germline lookup yields CDR1 SGDLS and CDR2 YYNGEE. The CDR3 DNA follows: TGTGCCAGCAGCTACGGGACGGGAGGAACAAACTCTGGGGCCAACGTCCTGACTTTC. It translates to CASSYGTGGTNSGANVLTF. Drawing the rest from reference TRBV9 and TRBJ2-6, the complete variable domain is DSGVTQTPKHLITATGQRVTLRCSPRSGDLSVYWYQQSLDQGLQFLIQYYNGEERAKGNILERFSAQQFPDLHSELNLSSLELGDSALYFCASSYGTGGTNSGANVLTFGAGSRLTVL.

The genes are TRBV7-9 and TRBJ1-1; D is uncertain. The CDR3 is 14 amino acids. V was trimmed by 0 bases and J by 1 base, leaving 6 bases between them. Germline CDR1 is SEHNR and CDR2 is FQNEAQ (reference sequence). The CDR3 loop reads CASSLAQWNTEAFF. DNA for the CDR3: TGTGCCAGCAGCTTAGCGCAGTGGAACACTGAAGCTTTCTTT.

The gene calls are TRBV28 and TRBJ2-5, with 11 bases identical to TRBD1. The V gene end was trimmed by 7 bases and the J gene end by 5 bases; junction bases not matched to a gene: 6. Per the germline V gene, CDR1 is MDHEN and CDR2 is SYDVKM. This CDR3 is 14 amino acids long. CDR3 in DNA: TGTGCCAGCACATCGGGACAGGGGGAGGAGACCCAGTACTTC. This codes for CASTSGQGEETQYF. The full variable domain, in which reference TRBV28 and TRBJ2-5 provide the parts outside the CDR3, is DVKVTQSSRYLVKRTGEKVFLECVQDMDHENMFWYRQDPGLGLRLIYFSYDVKMKEKGDIPEGYSVSREKKERFSLILESASTNQTSMYLCASTSGQGEETQYFGPGTRLLVL.

The chain recombines TRBV2 with TRBJ2-6; D uncertain. V gave up 6 bases and J gave up 4 bases, with 10 bases separating them. Germline assignment: CDR1 SNHLY and CDR2 FYNNEI. The CDR3 is made up of 14 amino acids. The CDR3 region has the DNA TGTGCCAGCAGGCCGGAGTCCGGGGCCAACGTCCTGACTTTC. It codes for CASRPESGANVLTF.

This clone was detected only once. J is TRBJ1-5 and V is TRBV11-2; no clear D. Germline lookup yields CDR1 SGHAT and CDR2 FQNNGV. The ends were cut back, 2 bases at V and 5 bases at J, with 7 bases in the middle. The CDR3 is made up of 13 amino acids. The CDR3 protein is CASSLLSDQPQHF. CDR3 in DNA: TGTGCCAGCAGCTTATTGTCCGATCAGCCCCAGCATTTT.

This clone was detected a few times. As DNA, the CDR3 is TGTGCCAGCAGAAGGACAGATTCACCCCTCCACTTT. It translates to CASRRTDSPLHF. V gene TRBV2 combines with J gene TRBJ1-6; D perhaps matches TRBD1 (6 bases). The CDR3 spans 12 residues. Trimming left V 6 bases short and J 8 bases short, with 8 bases between. Germline V gene sequence: CDR1 SNHLY, CDR2 FYNNEI.

This clone came up a few times. The V gene is TRBV6-5, the J gene TRBJ1-2; 7 nucleotides match TRBD1. CDR3 length: 15 residues. V was pared by 0 bases and J by 8 bases, with 9 bases of the junction left unmatched. CDR1 is MNHEY and CDR2 is SVGAGI in the germline V gene. CDR3: CASSYSAARGYGYTF. The DNA of the CDR3 is TGTGCCAGCAGTTACTCGGCAGCCAGGGGGTACGGCTACACCTTC.

The rearrangement uses TRBV28 and TRBJ2-7, with 8 bases that match TRBD1. The CDR3 loop spans 13 amino acids. Germline trimming cut 8 bases from V and 0 bases from J; bases unmatched to any gene: 3. Germline V gives CDR1 MDHEN, CDR2 SYDVKM. The CDR3 sequence: CASRTGGSYEQYF. Written as DNA, the CDR3 is TGTGCCAGCCGAACAGGGGGCTCCTACGAGCAGTACTTC.

The V gene is TRBV15, the J gene TRBJ2-5, with TRBD1 as a possible D gene (6 bases). Looked up from germline, CDR1 is LNHNV and CDR2 is YYDKDF (reference sequence). Between the trimmed V and J ends, which lost 5 bases and 1 base, there was a span of 8 bases. This CDR3 is built from 13 residues. This CDR3 is CATSLGAQETQYF. The DNA of the CDR3 is TGTGCCACCAGCTTGGGGGCCCAAGAGACCCAGTACTTC.

The rearrangement uses TRBV7-8 and TRBJ2-2; 9 positions agree with TRBD2. The germline gives CDR1 SGHVS, CDR2 FQNEAQ. There are 14 residues in the CDR3. V lost 2 bases and J lost 6; bases outside the gene matches: 1. The CDR3: CASSLRLAAGELFF. The CDR3 region has the DNA TGTGCCAGCAGCTTAAGACTAGCGGCCGGGGAGCTGTTTTTT.

The CDR3 DNA reads as TGTGCCAGCCAGGGAGGGGGGCCCTACGAGCAGTACTTC. Amino acid sequence: CASQGGGPYEQYF. The chain combines TRBV28 with TRBJ2-7; TRBD2 is a possible D gene (7 bases). Germline V gene data show CDR1 as MDHEN and CDR2 as SYDVKM. V lost 8 bases and J 2 bases, leaving 13 bases between the germline ends. The CDR3 contains 13 residues.

This rearrangement joins TRBV6-5 to TRBJ1-1; the match to TRBD1 covers 7 bases. The CDR3 has 16 amino acids. The germline gives CDR1 MNHEY, CDR2 SVGAGI. V gave up 2 bases and J gave up 0 bases; unmatched junction bases: 6. CDR3 DNA sequence: TGTGCCAGCAGTTACGGCAGGGGGGTAATGAACACTGAAGCTTTCTTT. Protein product: CASSYGRGVMNTEAFF.

V and J are TRBV2 and TRBJ1-4; 8 nucleotides agree with TRBD1. CDR1 and CDR2 from the germline V gene are SNHLY and FYNNEI. The CDR3 is 13 amino acids. Trimming at V came to 7 bases and at J to 8 bases, leaving 6 bases not matched to a gene. CDR3 amino acids: CASNRGMGEKLFF. The CDR3 bases are TGTGCCAGCAACAGGGGGATGGGGGAAAAACTGTTTTTT.

CDR3 region: CASSPNGQYLEAFF. The CDR3 DNA sequence: TGTGCCAGCAGCCCCAACGGACAGTATCTGGAAGCTTTCTTT. This chain links TRBV5-4 with TRBJ1-1; D might be TRBD1 (6 bases). CDR3 size: 14 residues. Trimming stripped 4 bases from V and 8 bases from J, with 18 bases between. CDR1 is SGHNT, CDR2 YYREEE, per germline (reference sequence).

The V gene is TRBV5-1, the J gene TRBJ1-3, with TRBD1 identical over 11 bases. J gave up 3 bases and V 4 bases, and 9 bases lay outside the gene matches. The CDR3 sequence is 17 residues long. CDR1 SGHRS and CDR2 YFSETQ come from the germline V gene. CDR3 nucleotide sequence: TGCGCCAGCAGCGGAGGGACAGGGGGACTTGGTGGAAACACCATATATTTT. It is translated as CASSGGTGGLGGNTIYF.

CDR3 in DNA: TGTGCCAGCAGCTCGGCACAGTTGCGAGACACCGGGGAGCTGTTTTTT. The encoded protein is CASSSAQLRDTGELFF. The V gene is TRBV11-3, the J gene TRBJ2-2; no clear D gene. Germline values: CDR1 SGHNT, CDR2 YENEEA. The CDR3 totals 16 residues. The V end was cut by 4 bases, the J end by 3 bases, with 15 bases between.

V gene TRBV28 combines with J gene TRBJ1-5; no clear D. V was trimmed by 6 bases and J by 3 bases, leaving 15 bases between them. The V gene's germline CDR1 is MDHEN and CDR2 SYDVKM. The length of the CDR3 is 15 residues. The CDR3, as DNA: TGTGCCAGCAGCCGCGGGGTTCACAACAATCAGCCCCAGCATTTT. Its protein is CASSRGVHNNQPQHF. The entire variable domain, with the rest obtained from reference TRBV28 and TRBJ1-5, is as follows: DVKVTQSSRYLVKRTGEKVFLECVQDMDHENMFWYRQDPGLGLRLIYFSYDVKMKEKGDIPEGYSVSREKKERFSLILESASTNQTSMYLCASSRGVHNNQPQHFGDGTRLSIL.

This chain links TRBV19 with TRBJ2-1; 10 nucleotides align to TRBD2. V lost 4 bases, J lost 7 bases, and 4 bases stayed unmatched. Germline V gene sequence: CDR1 LNHDA, CDR2 SQIVND (reference sequence). This CDR3 is 14 amino acids long. The CDR3 sequence is CASSRQREGNEQFF. The CDR3 DNA reads as TGTGCCAGTAGTAGGCAGCGGGAGGGAAATGAGCAGTTCTTC.

This chain uses TRBV14 with TRBJ2-5; 7 nucleotides align to TRBD2. CDR1 and CDR2 (germline): SGHDN, FVKESK. V dropped 4 bases and J dropped 1; count of bases not matched to a gene: 15. The CDR3 contains 18 residues. CDR3 DNA: TGTGCCAGCAGCCTCGGCTTTTTTGCGGGAGTGAGCCAAGAGACCCAGTACTTC. It translates to CASSLGFFAGVSQETQYF.

The chain recombines TRBV9 with TRBJ2-5; no definite D call. The germline gives CDR1 SGDLS, CDR2 YYNGEE. V shed 3 bases and J shed 2 bases, with 14 bases lying between them. The length of the CDR3 is 15 residues. The CDR3 coding sequence is TGTGCCAGCAGCGCAGGCCCGACCTATCAAGAGACCCAGTACTTC. Translating it yields CASSAGPTYQETQYF.

The chain employs TRBV5-6 and TRBJ2-3; weak D call: TRBD2 (6 bases). The CDR3 is 15 residues long. V dropped 0 bases and J dropped 2 bases, with 10 bases sitting between them. Germline CDR1 and CDR2: SGHDT and YYEEEE. The CDR3, as DNA: TGTGCCAGCAGCTTGGAGGTAGCGGCCACAGATACGCAGTATTTT. It is translated as CASSLEVAATDTQYF.

V and J are TRBV28 and TRBJ2-7, with 7 bases matching TRBD1. There are 11 residues in the CDR3. The junction had 3 bases not matched to a gene; V was cut back by 11 bases and J by 2 bases. From germline, CDR1 is MDHEN and CDR2 SYDVKM. CDR3 DNA sequence: TGTGCCGGGGGACAGACCTACGAGCAGTACTTC. Protein: CAGGQTYEQYF.

This clone was seen a few times. This chain links TRBV19 with TRBJ2-5; 9 bases are shared with TRBD2. Trimming removed 0 bases from V and 6 bases from J; junction bases left unmatched: 8. CDR3 length: 16 amino acids. Germline V gives CDR1 LNHDA, CDR2 SQIVND (reference sequence). CDR3 region: CASSIEGGASGKTQYF. CDR3 bases: TGTGCCAGTAGTATAGAAGGGGGAGCTAGCGGGAAGACCCAGTACTTC.

The V and J genes are TRBV27 and TRBJ2-7; the D is unclear. The CDR3 spans 13 residues. Per germline, CDR1 MNHEY and CDR2 SMNVEV (reference sequence). V lost 6 bases and J 4 bases, leaving 13 bases between the germline ends. The CDR3 loop reads CASSLGPTYEQYF. The CDR3 DNA is TGTGCCAGCAGCCTTGGGCCTACTTACGAGCAGTACTTC.

This rearrangement joins TRBV6-5 to TRBJ2-1; D perhaps matches TRBD1 (6 bases). The germline V gene encodes CDR1 MNHEY and CDR2 SVGAGI. The CDR3 spans 13 residues. Trimming took off 3 bases at V and 9 bases at J, with 12 bases between the two ends. CDR3 sequence reads: CASSYNRDSEQFF. The CDR3 DNA reads as TGTGCCAGCAGTTATAACAGGGATAGTGAGCAGTTCTTC.

This chain links TRBV5-6 with TRBJ2-5, with 12 bases matching TRBD2. The V gene end was trimmed by 0 bases and the J gene end by 4 bases; junction bases not matched to a gene: 1. Germline values: CDR1 SGHDT, CDR2 YYEEEE. The CDR3 length is 15 residues. The chain's CDR3 is CASSLEGLAGETQYF. Here the CDR3 DNA reads TGTGCCAGCAGCTTGGAGGGACTAGCGGGAGAGACCCAGTACTTC. Drawing the rest from reference TRBV5-6 and TRBJ2-5, the complete variable domain is DAGVTQSPTHLIKTRGQQVTLRCSPKSGHDTVSWYQQALGQGPQFIFQYYEEEERQRGNFPDRFSGHQFPNYSSELNVNALLLGDSALYLCASSLEGLAGETQYFGPGTRLLVL.

This CDR3 reads CASSQGYSLNEKLFF. CDR3 DNA sequence: TGCGCCAGCAGCCAAGGGTACAGCCTTAATGAAAAACTGTTTTTT. The chain carries TRBV4-1 and TRBJ1-4; unclear D gene. Per germline, CDR1 MGHRA and CDR2 YSYEKL. The V and J ends lost 1 base and 4 bases respectively, with 10 bases between them. The CDR3 consists of 15 residues.